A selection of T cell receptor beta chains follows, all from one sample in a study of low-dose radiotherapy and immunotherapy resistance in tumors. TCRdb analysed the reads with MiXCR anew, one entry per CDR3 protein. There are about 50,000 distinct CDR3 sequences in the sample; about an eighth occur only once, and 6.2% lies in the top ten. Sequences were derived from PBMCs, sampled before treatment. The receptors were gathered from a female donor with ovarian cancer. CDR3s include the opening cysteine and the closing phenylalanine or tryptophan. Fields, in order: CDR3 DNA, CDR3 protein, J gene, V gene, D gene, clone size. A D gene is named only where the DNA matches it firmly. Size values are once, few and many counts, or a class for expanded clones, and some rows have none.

CDR3 DNA: TGCAGTGCCCAAGGGGGGAGAGGCGACAATGAGCAGTTCTTC; CDR3 protein: CSAQGGRGDNEQFF; J gene: TRBJ2-1; V gene: TRBV20-1; D gene: NA; clone size: many
CDR3 DNA: TGTGCCAGCAGCCGCGGACAGGGGACCTACGAGCAGTACTTC; CDR3 protein: CASSRGQGTYEQYF; J gene: TRBJ2-7; V gene: TRBV3-1; D gene: TRBD1; clone size: few
CDR3 DNA: TGTGCCAGCAGTTACTCGGGGGGGGTTGGTAACTATGGCTACACCTTC; CDR3 protein: CASSYSGGVGNYGYTF; J gene: TRBJ1-2; V gene: TRBV6-2/TRBV6-3; D gene: NA; clone size: many
CDR3 DNA: TGTGCCAGCAGTTTTGGGGCCCTGGGGGCAGATACGCAGTATTTT; CDR3 protein: CASSFGALGADTQYF; J gene: TRBJ2-3; V gene: TRBV28; D gene: NA; clone size: many
CDR3 DNA: TGTGCCAGCAGTGGTTTTTGGACAGGGACTGGAAACACCATATATTTT; CDR3 protein: CASSGFWTGTGNTIYF; J gene: TRBJ1-3; V gene: TRBV2; D gene: TRBD1; clone size: many
CDR3 DNA: TGTGCCAGCAGTTTTGGTCAGGGGGGCGAGCAGTACTTC; CDR3 protein: CASSFGQGGEQYF; J gene: TRBJ2-7; V gene: TRBV12-3/TRBV12-4; D gene: NA; clone size: many
CDR3 DNA: TGCAGTGCCGCTATGAGGACACGTACCACAGAACTGTTTTTT; CDR3 protein: CSAAMRTRTTELFF; J gene: TRBJ1-4; V gene: TRBV20-1; D gene: NA; clone size: many
CDR3 DNA: TGTGCCAGCAGTGGTGGGCCGATTGTACGAAATGCCTACGAGCAGTACTTC; CDR3 protein: CASSGGPIVRNAYEQYF; J gene: TRBJ2-7; V gene: TRBV25-1; D gene: NA; clone size: many
CDR3 DNA: TGTGCCAGTGGTGACAGGGGCCACGAGCAGTACTTC; CDR3 protein: CASGDRGHEQYF; J gene: TRBJ2-7; V gene: TRBV6-8; D gene: TRBD1; clone size: many
CDR3 DNA: TGTGCCAGCAGCTTAAACTCCCTGACGGCGGGCTACACCTTC; CDR3 protein: CASSLNSLTAGYTF; J gene: TRBJ1-2; V gene: TRBV7-2; D gene: NA; clone size: many
CDR3 DNA: TGCGCCAGCAGCCAAGAGGGCAGGGTGCACTCACCCCTCCACTTT; CDR3 protein: CASSQEGRVHSPLHF; J gene: TRBJ1-6; V gene: TRBV4-1; D gene: NA; clone size: many
CDR3 DNA: TGTGCCTGGAGTGCGAAAACCTCAACAGCAGATACGCAGTATTTT; CDR3 protein: CAWSAKTSTADTQYF; J gene: TRBJ2-3; V gene: TRBV30; D gene: NA; clone size: many
CDR3 DNA: TGTGCCAGCAGTGAAAGATCCCAAGGCAATCAGCCCCAGCATTTT; CDR3 protein: CASSERSQGNQPQHF; J gene: TRBJ1-5; V gene: TRBV2; D gene: NA; clone size: many
CDR3 DNA: TGTGCCAGCAGTGATATGAAAGGACAGGAATACGAGCAGTACTTC; CDR3 protein: CASSDMKGQEYEQYF; J gene: TRBJ2-7; V gene: TRBV28; D gene: TRBD1; clone size: many
CDR3 DNA: TGTGCCAGCAGCGTAGCTCGGGAGAATTCACCCCTCCACTTT; CDR3 protein: CASSVARENSPLHF; J gene: TRBJ1-6; V gene: TRBV9; D gene: NA; clone size: many
CDR3 DNA: TGTGCCAGCAGTTTGACGGGGGGCAGGGGGCGACCCGGGGAGCTGTTTTTT; CDR3 protein: CASSLTGGRGRPGELFF; J gene: TRBJ2-2; V gene: TRBV27; D gene: NA; clone size: many
CDR3 DNA: TGTGCCAGCAGTGGGCTAGCGGCGCTCCACACCGGGGAGCTGTTTTTT; CDR3 protein: CASSGLAALHTGELFF; J gene: TRBJ2-2; V gene: TRBV27; D gene: TRBD2; clone size: NA
CDR3 DNA: TGCAGCGCCCAGGGGCCGGGGGACAATCAGCCCCAGCATTTT; CDR3 protein: CSAQGPGDNQPQHF; J gene: TRBJ1-5; V gene: TRBV29-1; D gene: NA; clone size: many
CDR3 DNA: TGTGCCTGGAGTCCCGACAGTTATGGCTACACCTTC; CDR3 protein: CAWSPDSYGYTF; J gene: TRBJ1-2; V gene: TRBV30; D gene: NA; clone size: many
CDR3 DNA: TGTGCCAGCAGTCCACTCTGGGACTACACAGATACGCAGTATTTT; CDR3 protein: CASSPLWDYTDTQYF; J gene: TRBJ2-3; V gene: TRBV6-8; D gene: TRBD2; clone size: NA
CDR3 DNA: TGTGCCAGCAGTCCGGCGGGGCCCTACGAGCAGTACTTC; CDR3 protein: CASSPAGPYEQYF; J gene: TRBJ2-7; V gene: TRBV27; D gene: NA; clone size: many
CDR3 DNA: TGCAGCGTTGAACCGGGAGGGACCGGGGAGCTGTTTTTT; CDR3 protein: CSVEPGGTGELFF; J gene: TRBJ2-2; V gene: TRBV29-1; D gene: TRBD2; clone size: many
CDR3 DNA: TGTGCCAGCAGCCACGACGGGACCCTTAATGAAAAACTGTTTTTT; CDR3 protein: CASSHDGTLNEKLFF; J gene: TRBJ1-4; V gene: TRBV14; D gene: NA; clone size: many
CDR3 DNA: TGCGCCAGCAGCTTGGCCCCCTCCCTGAATGAGCAGTTCTTC; CDR3 protein: CASSLAPSLNEQFF; J gene: TRBJ2-1; V gene: TRBV5-1; D gene: NA; clone size: NA
CDR3 DNA: TGTGCCAGCAGCCAATCCTACGAGCAGTACTTC; CDR3 protein: CASSQSYEQYF; J gene: TRBJ2-7; V gene: TRBV6-2/TRBV6-3; D gene: NA; clone size: many
CDR3 DNA: TGCAGTGCTAGTCAGGGGACAGATAGCAATCAGCCCCAGCATTTT; CDR3 protein: CSASQGTDSNQPQHF; J gene: TRBJ1-5; V gene: TRBV20-1; D gene: TRBD1; clone size: NA
CDR3 DNA: TGTGCCAGCAGTGCCACTAGCGGGATAGGTGAGCAGTTCTTC; CDR3 protein: CASSATSGIGEQFF; J gene: TRBJ2-1; V gene: TRBV6-4; D gene: TRBD2; clone size: few
CDR3 DNA: TGTGCCAGCAGCTTAGTGAGGGGGCGCACCGGGGAGCTGTTTTTT; CDR3 protein: CASSLVRGRTGELFF; J gene: TRBJ2-2; V gene: TRBV7-2; D gene: TRBD1; clone size: many
CDR3 DNA: TGTGCCAGCAGCCCAAAGACAGGGGAAGAAAAACTGTTTTTT; CDR3 protein: CASSPKTGEEKLFF; J gene: TRBJ1-4; V gene: TRBV7-9; D gene: TRBD1; clone size: many
CDR3 DNA: TGTGCCAGCAGGGAGGAGGGGCCGAACACCGGGGAGCTGTTTTTT; CDR3 protein: CASREEGPNTGELFF; J gene: TRBJ2-2; V gene: TRBV9; D gene: NA; clone size: many
CDR3 DNA: TGTGCCATCAGTGAGGTCCGGACAGACAATCAGCCCCAGCATTTT; CDR3 protein: CAISEVRTDNQPQHF; J gene: TRBJ1-5; V gene: TRBV10-3; D gene: NA; clone size: many
CDR3 DNA: TGTGCCAGCACCACGACAGGGGCGGCTGGGGCCAACGTCCTGACTTTC; CDR3 protein: CASTTTGAAGANVLTF; J gene: TRBJ2-6; V gene: TRBV12-3/TRBV12-4; D gene: TRBD1; clone size: many
CDR3 DNA: TGTGCCAGCAGCTTAGATCCCATACTAGATCCCTCCTACAATGAGCAGTTCTTC; CDR3 protein: CASSLDPILDPSYNEQFF; J gene: TRBJ2-1; V gene: TRBV11-2; D gene: NA; clone size: many
CDR3 DNA: TGCGCCAGCAGCTTGCGGGGGGGAAATGAGCAGTTCTTC; CDR3 protein: CASSLRGGNEQFF; J gene: TRBJ2-1; V gene: TRBV5-1; D gene: TRBD2; clone size: many
CDR3 DNA: TGTGCCACCAGTGACGACAGATCGAGCTCCTACGAGCAGTACTTC; CDR3 protein: CATSDDRSSSYEQYF; J gene: TRBJ2-7; V gene: TRBV24-1; D gene: NA; clone size: many
CDR3 DNA: TGTGCCAGCAGTTCCGGGACGGACATTCGCGAGCAGTACTTC; CDR3 protein: CASSSGTDIREQYF; J gene: TRBJ2-7; V gene: TRBV28; D gene: NA; clone size: many
CDR3 DNA: TGCGCCAGCAGCTCAGCCCCCAGGGCGAAGACCTACGAGCAGTACTTC; CDR3 protein: CASSSAPRAKTYEQYF; J gene: TRBJ2-7; V gene: TRBV5-1; D gene: NA; clone size: many
CDR3 DNA: TGTGCCAGCACTTCTCGAGTCTCCCGGGGTCTCTACGAGCAGTACTTC; CDR3 protein: CASTSRVSRGLYEQYF; J gene: TRBJ2-7; V gene: TRBV27; D gene: NA; clone size: many
CDR3 DNA: TGTGCCAGCACTCAGGTGAAAGAGCAGTACTTC; CDR3 protein: CASTQVKEQYF; J gene: TRBJ2-7; V gene: TRBV6-1; D gene: NA; clone size: NA
CDR3 DNA: TGTGCCAGCAGTGAAGGGATATCATCGAACACTGAAGCTTTCTTT; CDR3 protein: CASSEGISSNTEAFF; J gene: TRBJ1-1; V gene: TRBV25-1; D gene: NA; clone size: many
CDR3 DNA: TGTGCCAGCAGTCACCGTTGGCGGGACACAGATACGCAGTATTTT; CDR3 protein: CASSHRWRDTDTQYF; J gene: TRBJ2-3; V gene: TRBV2; D gene: NA; clone size: few
CDR3 DNA: TGTGCCAGCAGTTTTTCGTTAGGAGGCGAGCAGTACTTC; CDR3 protein: CASSFSLGGEQYF; J gene: TRBJ2-7; V gene: TRBV28; D gene: NA; clone size: many
CDR3 DNA: TGTGCCTCCCGGGGCGGGACACCTAACTACGAGCAGTACTTC; CDR3 protein: CASRGGTPNYEQYF; J gene: TRBJ2-7; V gene: TRBV30; D gene: NA; clone size: many
CDR3 DNA: TGTGCTAGTGGTTTGGCACCTAACCAGGGGGGCGAGCAGTACTTC; CDR3 protein: CASGLAPNQGGEQYF; J gene: TRBJ2-7; V gene: TRBV12-5; D gene: NA; clone size: many
CDR3 DNA: TGTGCCAGCAGCTTAGCAGGGGCCGGCGAGCAGTACTTC; CDR3 protein: CASSLAGAGEQYF; J gene: TRBJ2-7; V gene: TRBV7-9; D gene: NA; clone size: many
CDR3 DNA: TGCAGTGCTAGTGGGGTCGCGCGTAGCTCCTACAATGAGCAGTTCTTC; CDR3 protein: CSASGVARSSYNEQFF; J gene: TRBJ2-1; V gene: TRBV20-1; D gene: NA; clone size: NA
CDR3 DNA: TGTGCCAGCAGCTTAGATCAGGTCAACACTGAAGCTTTCTTT; CDR3 protein: CASSLDQVNTEAFF; J gene: TRBJ1-1; V gene: TRBV11-2; D gene: NA; clone size: many
CDR3 DNA: TGTGCCAGCAGCCGCCCAAGGGCGGATCGTTCCTACAATGAGCAGTTCTTC; CDR3 protein: CASSRPRADRSYNEQFF; J gene: TRBJ2-1; V gene: TRBV7-6; D gene: NA; clone size: many
CDR3 DNA: TGTGCCAGCAGCCTAAGGGTTCCTTCCTACGAGCAGTACTTC; CDR3 protein: CASSLRVPSYEQYF; J gene: TRBJ2-7; V gene: TRBV5-6; D gene: NA; clone size: many
CDR3 DNA: TGCAGCGTTGGGGAGGGAAAGCAGCCCCAGCATTTT; CDR3 protein: CSVGEGKQPQHF; J gene: TRBJ1-5; V gene: TRBV29-1; D gene: NA; clone size: many
CDR3 DNA: TGTGCCAGCAGCTCTGGGGGGGGGACTAGCTCCTACGAGCAGTACTTC; CDR3 protein: CASSSGGGTSSYEQYF; J gene: TRBJ2-7; V gene: TRBV9; D gene: TRBD2; clone size: many
CDR3 DNA: TGCAGTGTTATGACCGAAGGGGTGTCAGATACGCAGTATTTT; CDR3 protein: CSVMTEGVSDTQYF; J gene: TRBJ2-3; V gene: TRBV20-1; D gene: NA; clone size: many
CDR3 DNA: TGTGCCAGCAGCCCGGACTTGGCAGATACGCAGTATTTT; CDR3 protein: CASSPDLADTQYF; J gene: TRBJ2-3; V gene: TRBV11-2; D gene: NA; clone size: NA